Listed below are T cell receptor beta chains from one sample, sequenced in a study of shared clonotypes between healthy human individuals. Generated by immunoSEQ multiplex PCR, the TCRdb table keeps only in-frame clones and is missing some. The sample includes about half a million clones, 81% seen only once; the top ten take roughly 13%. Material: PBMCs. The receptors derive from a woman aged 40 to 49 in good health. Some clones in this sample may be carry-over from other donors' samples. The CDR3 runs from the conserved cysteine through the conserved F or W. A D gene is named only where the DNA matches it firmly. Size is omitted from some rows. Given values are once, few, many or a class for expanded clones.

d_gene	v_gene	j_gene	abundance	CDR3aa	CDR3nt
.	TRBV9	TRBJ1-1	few	CASSVGPSPGDTEAFF	TGTGCCAGCAGCGTAGGTCCCTCTCCGGGGGATACTGAAGCTTTCTTT
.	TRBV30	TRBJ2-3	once	CAWSVMGHGDTQYF	TGTGCCTGGAGTGTAATGGGTCATGGAGATACGCAGTATTTT
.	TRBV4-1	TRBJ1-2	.	CASSQPGRGHYGYTF	TGCGCCAGCAGCCAACCCGGAAGGGGTCACTATGGCTACACCTTC
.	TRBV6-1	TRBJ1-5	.	CASRTTPVEPQHF	TGTGCCAGCAGGACGACCCCAGTGGAGCCCCAGCATTTT
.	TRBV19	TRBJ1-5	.	CASSPPRADQPQHF	TGTGCCAGTAGTCCCCCCAGGGCAGATCAGCCCCAGCATTTT
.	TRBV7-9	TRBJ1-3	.	CASSTNRAASDTIYF	TGTGCCAGCAGCACTAATAGGGCAGCCTCAGACACCATATATTTT
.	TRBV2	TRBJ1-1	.	CASSPVGVSAEAFF	TGTGCCAGCAGTCCCGTAGGGGTGAGCGCTGAAGCTTTCTTT
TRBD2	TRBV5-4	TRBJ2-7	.	CASSLTGGPFEQYF	TGTGCCAGCAGCTTGACGGGAGGGCCTTTCGAGCAGTACTTC
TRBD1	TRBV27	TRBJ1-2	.	CASSPDYRGNYGYTF	TGTGCCAGCAGTCCCGACTACAGGGGGAACTATGGCTACACCTTC
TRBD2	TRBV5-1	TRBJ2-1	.	CASAADRAGGYNEQFF	TGCGCCAGCGCCGCCGACCGAGCGGGAGGGTACAATGAGCAGTTCTTC
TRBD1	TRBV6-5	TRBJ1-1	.	CASSGGTVTEAFF	TGTGCCAGCAGTGGAGGGACAGTCACTGAAGCTTTCTTT